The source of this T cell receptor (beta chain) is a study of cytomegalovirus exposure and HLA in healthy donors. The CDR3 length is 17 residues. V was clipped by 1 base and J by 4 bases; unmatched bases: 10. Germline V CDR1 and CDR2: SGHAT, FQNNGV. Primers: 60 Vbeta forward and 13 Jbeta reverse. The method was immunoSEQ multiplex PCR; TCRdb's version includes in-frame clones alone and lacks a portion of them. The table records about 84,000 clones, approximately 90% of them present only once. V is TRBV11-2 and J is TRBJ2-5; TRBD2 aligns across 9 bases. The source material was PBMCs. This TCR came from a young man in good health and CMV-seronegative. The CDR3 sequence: CASSLAVGGRALETQYF. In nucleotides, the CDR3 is TGTGCCAGCAGCTTAGCTGTTGGCGGGAGGGCCTTAGAGACCCAGTACTTC. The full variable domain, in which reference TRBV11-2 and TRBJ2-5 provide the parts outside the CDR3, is EAGVAQSPRYKIIEKRQSVAFWCNPISGHATLYWYQQILGQGPKLLIQFQNNGVVDDSQLPKDRFSAERLKGVDSTLKIQPAKLEDSAVYLCASSLAVGGRALETQYFGPGTRLLVL.